The T cell receptor beta chain under discussion was sequenced for a study of T-cell reconstitution after alpha-beta-depleted transplantation in children. The germline CDR1 and CDR2 sequences are SQVTM and ANQGSEA. J gave up 7 bases and V 5 bases, and 5 bases lay outside the gene matches. This CDR3 comprises 12 residues. Construction of the TCRbeta library involved unique molecular identifiers. Using its own MiXCR run on the PCR reads, TCRdb lists one record per CDR3 protein. Of approximately 420,000 distinct CDR3 sequences in the sample, around 9.9% were seen once. The sample holds a few counts of this clonotype.

The chain is built from TRBV29-1 and TRBJ2-1; 7 nucleotides align to TRBD2. Sequenced here: PBMCs from the stem cell graft donor, sampled from the stem cell graft. The receptor was derived from a human donor who donated a stem cell graft to a child with acute myeloid leukemia. CDR3 region: CSVYTSVNEQFF. CDR3 coding DNA: TGCAGCGTTTATACTAGCGTAAATGAGCAGTTCTTC.